What follows are 8 T cell receptor beta chains derived from one specimen sequenced in a study of blood T cell repertoires in COVID-19. The data were produced by immunoSEQ multiplex PCR, yet TCRdb's version contains in-frame clones alone and is incomplete. Of 100,000 to 150,000 clones listed, 80% to 90% were seen once; the top ten hold more than 15%. Sequencing input: peripheral blood. These receptor sequences come from a man aged 45 to 65 with active or convalescent COVID-19.

A single count supports this clone. The chain combines TRBV4-3 with TRBJ1-6; TRBD1 aligns across 8 bases. The CDR3 runs 14 residues. CDR1 is LGHNA and CDR2 is YSLEER in the germline V gene. With 3 bases clipped from V and 8 bases from J, the junction kept 3 bases outside the gene matches. CDR3 sequence reads: CASSQGQDHSPLHF. In DNA, the CDR3 is TGCGCCAGCAGCCAGGGACAGGACCATTCACCCCTCCACTTT.

In nucleotides, the CDR3 is TGTGCCAGCAGCACTGGGGCTTCCTACGAGCAGTACTTC. Its protein product is CASSTGASYEQYF. The chain is built from TRBV7-2 and TRBJ2-7; D perhaps matches TRBD1 (5 bases). The V gene lost 5 bases and the J gene lost 1 base, with 9 bases spanning the gap. The CDR3 is 13 amino acids. Germline CDR1 reads SGHTA; CDR2 reads FQGNSA. Complete variable domain (other parts from reference TRBV7-2 and TRBJ2-7): GAGVSQSPSNKVTEKGKDVELRCDPISGHTALYWYRQSLGQGLEFLIYFQGNSAPDKSGLPSDRFSAERTGGSVSTLTIQRTQQEDSAVYLCASSTGASYEQYFGPGTRLTVT.

The CDR3 protein is CASSRRLSSSSYNEQFF. In nucleotides, the CDR3 is TGTGCCAGCAGTCGCCGACTTTCGTCGAGCTCCTACAATGAGCAGTTCTTC. The chain combines TRBV27 with TRBJ2-1; D is undetermined. Germline loops: CDR1 MNHEY, CDR2 SMNVEV (reference sequence). The CDR3 consists of 17 residues. The V end lost 5 bases, the J end lost 0 bases, and 17 bases lay between the germline ends.

J is TRBJ1-6 and V is TRBV6-2 or TRBV6-3; D gene ambiguous. The germline V gene encodes CDR1 MNHEY and CDR2 SVGEGT. Trimming removed 7 bases at V and 2 bases at J, with 12 bases between. The CDR3 loop spans 15 amino acids. In nucleotides, the CDR3 is TGTGCCAGCAACCCCCGGGAGACCTATAATTCACCCCTCCACTTT. Residues: CASNPRETYNSPLHF.

This clone appeared a few times. The chain has TRBV30 and TRBJ1-3; D call uncertain. Trimming removed 4 bases at V and 0 bases at J, with 10 bases between. Germline values: CDR1 GTSNPN, CDR2 SVGIG (reference sequence). This CDR3 is built from 14 residues. CDR3 amino acids: CAWTVTVSGNTIYF. DNA for the CDR3: TGTGCCTGGACAGTAACAGTCTCTGGAAACACCATATATTTT. Based on the CDR3 plus reference TRBV30 and TRBJ1-3, the full variable domain is SQTIHQWPATLVQPVGSPLSLECTVEGTSNPNLYWYRQAAGRGLQLLFYSVGIGQISSEVPQNLSASRPQDRQFILSSKKLLLSDSGFYLCAWTVTVSGNTIYFGEGSWLTVV.

The chain joins TRBV7-2 to TRBJ2-7; 8 bases align to TRBD1. Germline CDR1 SGHTA, CDR2 FQGNSA. This CDR3 has 15 residues. Losses at the gene ends were 4 bases for V and 2 bases for J; bases not matched to a gene: 7. The CDR3 coding sequence is TGTGCCAGCAGCTCCCCGGGACAGGATACCTACGAGCAGTACTTC. As protein: CASSSPGQDTYEQYF. Drawing the rest from reference TRBV7-2 and TRBJ2-7, the complete variable domain is GAGVSQSPSNKVTEKGKDVELRCDPISGHTALYWYRQSLGQGLEFLIYFQGNSAPDKSGLPSDRFSAERTGGSVSTLTIQRTQQEDSAVYLCASSSPGQDTYEQYFGPGTRLTVT.

This chain links TRBV28 with TRBJ2-5, with 9 bases matching TRBD2. CDR3 length: 16 amino acids. CDR1 is MDHEN and CDR2 is SYDVKM in the germline V gene. Trimming removed 4 bases from V and 2 bases from J; junction bases left unmatched: 8. The CDR3 DNA sequence: TGTGCCAGCAGTTACTTAGCGGGAGACCAGCAAGAGACCCAGTACTTC. This codes for CASSYLAGDQQETQYF.

The V gene is TRBV7-8, the J gene TRBJ2-1; D perhaps matches TRBD2 (6 bases). CDR1 and CDR2 from the germline V gene are SGHVS and FQNEAQ. Trimming cost V 0 bases and J 0 bases, with 12 bases left between them. The CDR3 contains 17 residues. This CDR3 is CASSLAPSALSYNEQFF. CDR3 DNA sequence: TGTGCCAGCAGCTTAGCTCCTAGCGCCCTCTCCTACAATGAGCAGTTCTTC.